The clone carrying this T cell receptor beta chain was detected only a few times. Antigen: not known. This sample is part of a study of beta chain features in type 1 diabetes. Study background: Across the samples, around 110,000,000 sorted cells were examined in total.

Study results and limitations: Comparison showed that naive, central memory and Treg TCRB repertoires appeared more similar among patients than among healthy donors.

Expressed TCRB transcripts got sequenced, as all isolated RNA was reverse transcribed. Sequencing of naive, central memory and regulatory T cell samples gave an average of around 3.5 million reads. Libraries were prepared by immunoSEQ multiplex PCR; TCRdb keeps only in-frame clonotypes and omits some of them. The sample lists over 700,000 clones; about 17% were seen once. V lost 5 bases and J 0 bases, leaving 7 bases between the germline ends. Germline V gene lookup returns CDR1 PRHDT and CDR2 FYEKMQ (reference sequence). The length of the CDR3 is 13 residues. The receptor's source is a woman aged 18-29 years in good health. Sequenced sample: naive CD4+ T cells from blood. The rearrangement links TRBV13 to TRBJ1-1; a weak D match, TRBD1 (6 bases). The CDR3 coding sequence is TGTGCCAGCAGCCGGACAGTGAACACTGAAGCTTTCTTT. Translation: CASSRTVNTEAFF.